These 7 T cell receptor beta chains were sequenced from one sample in a study of cytomegalovirus exposure and HLA in healthy donors. A multiplex PCR was run with 60 Vbeta primers and 13 Jbeta primers. Assay used: immunoSEQ multiplex PCR; TCRdb lists only in-frame clones, some missing. The table records about 110,000 clones, approximately 79% of them present only once. Sample: PBMCs. Receptor source: a woman in her forties in good health and CMV-seropositive.

CDR3 nucleotide sequence: TGTGCCAGCAGTCGAGAGGCAGGCTACACCTTC. Its protein product is CASSREAGYTF. V and J are TRBV5-6 and TRBJ1-2; D remains unclear. Germline V gene lookup returns CDR1 SGHDT and CDR2 YYEEEE. Trimming took off 5 bases at V and 8 bases at J, with 10 bases between the two ends. The CDR3 totals 11 residues.

The chain employs TRBV30 and TRBJ1-4, with D unclear. The ends were cut back, 0 bases at V and 8 bases at J, with 13 bases in the middle. This CDR3 contains 14 residues. Per germline, CDR1 GTSNPN and CDR2 SVGIG (reference sequence). The CDR3 DNA sequence: TGTGCCTGGAGTGTTTTTGCGGGGAGCGAAAAACTGTTTTTT. It is translated as CAWSVFAGSEKLFF.

The gene calls are TRBV6-5 and TRBJ1-1; D call uncertain. The length of the CDR3 is 13 residues. Germline V gene sequence: CDR1 MNHEY, CDR2 SVGAGI. V was cut by 1 base and J by 0 bases, with 3 bases left in between. CDR3 region: CASSYYMNTEAFF. In DNA form, the CDR3 reads TGTGCCAGCAGTTACTACATGAACACTGAAGCTTTCTTT.

This clone has a single count. The chain couples TRBV7-9 to TRBJ2-1, with 9 bases that match TRBD2. The germline V gene encodes CDR1 SEHNR and CDR2 FQNEAQ (reference sequence). The CDR3 consists of 15 residues. Trimming took 3 bases from V and 3 from J; bases not matched to a gene: 3. In DNA, the CDR3 is TGTGCCAGCAGCTTGGGGCGGGGGGGCTACAATGAGCAGTTCTTC. Residues: CASSLGRGGYNEQFF.

This chain joins TRBV5-1 and TRBJ2-1, with 10 bases matching TRBD2. Germline CDR1 is SGHRS and CDR2 is YFSETQ. This CDR3 is built from 16 residues. Germline trimming cut 0 bases from V and 4 bases from J; bases unmatched to any gene: 4. The CDR3 reads CASSLVPSGGYNEQFF. In DNA form, the CDR3 reads TGCGCCAGCAGCTTGGTGCCTAGCGGGGGTTACAATGAGCAGTTCTTC.

The rearrangement links TRBV29-1 to TRBJ2-7, with a possible D match to TRBD1 (6 bases). The CDR3 length is 13 residues. V gave up 4 bases and J gave up 1 base, with 11 bases separating them. Germline-derived CDR1 and CDR2 are SQVTM and ANQGSEA. The CDR3 loop reads CSVALDRSYEQYF. The CDR3 DNA follows: TGCAGCGTTGCCTTGGACAGATCCTACGAGCAGTACTTC.

In this sample, this clone turned up a few times. The CDR3: CASHDSLAGADTQYF. In DNA form, the CDR3 reads TGTGCCAGCCACGACTCCCTAGCGGGGGCGGATACGCAGTATTTT. The chain has TRBV6-1 and TRBJ2-3; 10 bases agree with TRBD2. J gave up 6 bases and V 8 bases, and 11 bases lay outside the gene matches. The germline gives CDR1 MNHNS, CDR2 SASEGT. The CDR3 has 15 amino acids.